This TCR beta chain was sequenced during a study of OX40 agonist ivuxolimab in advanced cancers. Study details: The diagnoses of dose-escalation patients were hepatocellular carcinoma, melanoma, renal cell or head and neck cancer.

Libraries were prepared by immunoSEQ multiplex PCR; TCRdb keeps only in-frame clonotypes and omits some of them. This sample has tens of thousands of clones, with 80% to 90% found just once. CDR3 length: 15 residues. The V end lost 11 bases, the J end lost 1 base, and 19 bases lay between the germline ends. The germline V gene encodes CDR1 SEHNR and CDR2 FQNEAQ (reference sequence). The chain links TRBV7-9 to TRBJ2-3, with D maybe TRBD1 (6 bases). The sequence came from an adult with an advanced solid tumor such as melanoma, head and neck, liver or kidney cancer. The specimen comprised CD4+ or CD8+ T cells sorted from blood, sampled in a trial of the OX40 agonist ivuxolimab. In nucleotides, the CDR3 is TGTGCCGGTACCGGGACAAATTACCGCACAGATACGCAGTATTTT. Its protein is CAGTGTNYRTDTQYF.